This is a list of T cell receptor beta chains from one sample in a study of beta chain features in type 1 diabetes. The repertoire was sequenced with immunoSEQ multiplex PCR; TCRdb's copy has only in-frame clones and lacks some. The sample consists of 90,000 to 110,000 clones, about two fifths of them appearing once. The source material was stem cell memory CD4+ T cells from blood. Receptors were obtained from a young woman in good health. The CDR3 runs from the conserved cysteine through the conserved F or W. The order of the fields is V gene, CDR3 protein.

>TRBV30
CAWSRGRLYEQYF
>TRBV6-1
CASSENRGNEQFF
>TRBV28
CASSLFGQGYEQYF
>TRBV13
CASSSHDTGELFF
>TRBV29-1
CSVGTGNQPQHF
>TRBV27
CASSKAGARDTQYF
>TRBV11-2
CASSLGTGTGTYEQYF
>TRBV7-2
CASSPTGRWEKLFF
>TRBV6-6
CASSYSRGQPQHF
>TRBV18
CASSPRGGGSYEQYF
>TRBV6-6
CASSRGQSYEQYF
>TRBV18
CASSPRGSAYEQYF
>TRBV19
CASAGYYTGELFF
>TRBV18
CASSPTGTPSSQETQYF
>TRBV2
CASKGDLYEQYF
>TRBV6-6
CASSYTRGWNTEAFF
>TRBV12-5
CASAPDGLALSLADTQYF
>TRBV27
CASRSAGAWNTEAFF
>TRBV7-2
CASSLRYNEQFF
>TRBV2
CASSIRDRDYGYTF
>TRBV4-2
CASSHRDRDTEAFF
>TRBV4-1
CASSRGGLSYNEQFF
>TRBV27
CASSFDRNTEAFF
>TRBV14
CASSPGLAGTYNEQFF
>TRBV5-6
CASSPVGQPNYGYTF
>TRBV25-1
CASSRVNTGELFF
>TRBV6-1
CASSGTGGRTDTQYF
>TRBV11-2
CASSRGTSGRVGQETQYF
>TRBV7-9
CASSLELAVSEQYF
>TRBV5-4
CASRPDRGVHEQYF
>TRBV30
CAWNPRLAGPSGKTDTQYF
>TRBV6-5
CASSIDTGTGYEQYF
>TRBV11-2
CASSSLRTGIWEQYF
>TRBV18
CASSPGNVGQDF
>TRBV19
CASSIQGAYNEQFF